The rows below give T cell receptor beta chains drawn from one sample of a study of beta chain features in type 1 diabetes. Sequencing was performed with immunoSEQ multiplex PCR; in TCRdb, only in-frame clones are kept and a portion is missing. The sample carries about 650,000 clones, roughly an eighth recorded once. The sample taken for sequencing was naive CD4+ T cells from blood. These receptors were collected from a young man with type 1 diabetes. Both conserved end residues are part of each CDR3. Fields, in order: J gene, V gene, CDR3 protein.

J: TRBJ2-2; V: TRBV7-2; CDR3: CASSSPAGGYTGELFF
J: TRBJ1-6; V: TRBV4-3; CDR3: CASSQEGLRGAAYNSPLHF
J: TRBJ1-2; V: TRBV4-1; CDR3: CASSHPKRSQDATNYGYTF
J: TRBJ2-2; V: TRBV6-5; CDR3: CASRQGQNTGELFF
J: TRBJ2-3; V: TRBV6-5; CDR3: CASTQVGGDTQYF
J: TRBJ1-4; V: TRBV6-1; CDR3: CASSPWTGGNEKLFF
J: TRBJ1-6; V: TRBV9; CDR3: CASSTGMGGGMYMDSPLHF
J: TRBJ2-7; V: TRBV9; CDR3: CASSVGDRRAGEQYF
J: TRBJ1-1; V: TRBV11-3; CDR3: CASSPIHEAFF
J: TRBJ2-5; V: TRBV7-3; CDR3: CASSPAVGSQETQYF
J: TRBJ2-7; V: TRBV9; CDR3: CASSVEALSEQYF
J: TRBJ1-2; V: TRBV29-1; CDR3: CSVVTANYGYTF
J: TRBJ1-6; V: TRBV7-8; CDR3: CASSWGTGVHNSPLHF
J: TRBJ2-5; V: TRBV30; CDR3: CARAGFSETQYF
J: TRBJ1-2; V: TRBV19; CDR3: CASSRDRGNGYTF
J: TRBJ1-1; V: TRBV5-1; CDR3: CASSKEDGNTEAFF
J: TRBJ2-1; V: TRBV7-9; CDR3: CASSLNSADKPFF
J: TRBJ1-2; V: TRBV10-3; CDR3: CAISESIGVSGFGYTF
J: TRBJ2-7; V: TRBV7-2; CDR3: CASSLFFTDYYEQYF
J: TRBJ1-1; V: TRBV29-1; CDR3: CSLGTVGNTEAFF
J: TRBJ2-2; V: TRBV9; CDR3: CASSEGQPGELFF
J: TRBJ1-2; V: TRBV7-2; CDR3: CASSPTGGSGYTF
J: TRBJ1-2; V: TRBV28; CDR3: CASSFGVNYGYTF
J: TRBJ2-1; V: TRBV6-5; CDR3: CASSYSTLPGTQFF
J: TRBJ1-4; V: TRBV2; CDR3: CASSEKGWGEKLFF
J: TRBJ2-5; V: TRBV19; CDR3: CASHPTSGGPETQYF
J: TRBJ1-5; V: TRBV30; CDR3: CAWSETDSNQPQHF
J: TRBJ1-1; V: TRBV2; CDR3: CASREGGYTEAFF
J: TRBJ2-7; V: TRBV29-1; CDR3: CSVDGTGTGKGEQYF
J: TRBJ2-1; V: TRBV29-1; CDR3: CSVYMGLNEQFF
J: TRBJ1-1; V: TRBV16; CDR3: CASRRTGAAFF
J: TRBJ2-2; V: TRBV7-9; CDR3: CASSPDSNTGELFF
J: TRBJ2-3; V: TRBV7-2; CDR3: CASSGVEGSTDTQYF
J: TRBJ2-5; V: TRBV25-1; CDR3: CASSVRASGETQYF
J: TRBJ1-2; V: TRBV2; CDR3: CASSENAGSGYTF
J: TRBJ1-5; V: TRBV30; CDR3: CAWSRSTGQPQHF
J: TRBJ2-5; V: TRBV7-2; CDR3: CASSLGTVTETQYF
J: TRBJ2-2; V: TRBV2; CDR3: CASSVDTGELFF
J: TRBJ2-7; V: TRBV7-8; CDR3: CASSMVGRAPYEQYF
J: TRBJ2-6; V: TRBV23-1; CDR3: CASSQSVPFTGYRSPGANVLTF
J: TRBJ1-3; V: TRBV14; CDR3: CASSQVGTTSGNTIYF
J: TRBJ2-2; V: TRBV2; CDR3: CASSAVTGELFF
J: TRBJ1-6; V: TRBV6-5; CDR3: CASSLGRINSPLHF
J: TRBJ1-1; V: TRBV7-9; CDR3: CASSLRKGNTEAFF